The clone carrying this TCR beta chain was counted ten times or more. Its antigen is currently unknown. These data belong to a study of cytomegalovirus exposure and HLA in healthy donors. Study-level points and caveats: Cytomegalovirus status, reportedly, was diagnosed with high specificity and sensitivity by the classifier.

The CDR3 runs 18 residues. Repertoires were generated with immunoSEQ multiplex PCR, while TCRdb's copy carries only in-frame clones and drops some. The sample yields about 110,000 clones, approximately 85% seen once. V is TRBV1 and J is TRBJ1-2; TRBD1 is taken as the D call from the table, unchecked against the DNA. TRBV1 is listed as a pseudogene. This TCR came from a woman between 18 and 29 years old in good health and CMV-seronegative. The sequenced sample was PBMCs. CDR3 sequence: CTSRGCRDSFNPSYGYTF. The CDR3 DNA reads as TGCACCAGCAGGGGTTGTAGGGACAGCTTCAACCCTAGCTATGGCTACACCTTC.